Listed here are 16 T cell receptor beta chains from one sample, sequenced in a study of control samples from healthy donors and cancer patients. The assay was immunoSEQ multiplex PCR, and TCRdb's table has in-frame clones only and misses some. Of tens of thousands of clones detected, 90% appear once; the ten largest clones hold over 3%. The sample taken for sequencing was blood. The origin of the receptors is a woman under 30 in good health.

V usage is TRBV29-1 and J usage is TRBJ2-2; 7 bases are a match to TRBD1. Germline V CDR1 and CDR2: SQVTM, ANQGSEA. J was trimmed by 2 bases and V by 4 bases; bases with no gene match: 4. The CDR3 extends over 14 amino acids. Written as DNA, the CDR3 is TGCAGCGTTGTCACAGGGGTCAACACCGGGGAGCTGTTTTTT. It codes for CSVVTGVNTGELFF.

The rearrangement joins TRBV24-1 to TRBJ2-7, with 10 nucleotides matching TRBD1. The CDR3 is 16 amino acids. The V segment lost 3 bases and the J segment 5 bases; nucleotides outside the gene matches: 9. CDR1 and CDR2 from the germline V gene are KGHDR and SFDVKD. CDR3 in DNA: TGTGCCACCAGTGATCCGGACAGGGGGGGGGTACACGAGCAGTACTTC. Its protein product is CATSDPDRGGVHEQYF.

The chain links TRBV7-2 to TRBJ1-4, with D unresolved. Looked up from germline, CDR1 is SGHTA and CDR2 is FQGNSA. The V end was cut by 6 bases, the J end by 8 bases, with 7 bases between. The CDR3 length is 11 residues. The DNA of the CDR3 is TGTGCCAGCAGATATACGGAAAAACTGTTTTTT. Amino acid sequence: CASRYTEKLFF. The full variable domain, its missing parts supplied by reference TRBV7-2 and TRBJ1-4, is GAGVSQSPSNKVTEKGKDVELRCDPISGHTALYWYRQSLGQGLEFLIYFQGNSAPDKSGLPSDRFSAERTGGSVSTLTIQRTQQEDSAVYLCASRYTEKLFFGSGTQLSVL.

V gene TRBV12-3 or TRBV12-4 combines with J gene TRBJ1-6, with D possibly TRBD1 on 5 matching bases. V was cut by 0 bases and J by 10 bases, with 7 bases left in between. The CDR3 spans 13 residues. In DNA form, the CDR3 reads TGTGCCAGCAGTTTAGCCCAGGGATCACCCCTCCACTTT. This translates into CASSLAQGSPLHF.

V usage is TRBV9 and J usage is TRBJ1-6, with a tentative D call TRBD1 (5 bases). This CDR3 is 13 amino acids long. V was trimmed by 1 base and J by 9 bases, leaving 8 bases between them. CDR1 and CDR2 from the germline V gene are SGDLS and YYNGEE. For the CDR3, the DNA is TGTGCCAGCAGCGTATATGGGGGTTCACCCCTCCACTTT. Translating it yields CASSVYGGSPLHF.

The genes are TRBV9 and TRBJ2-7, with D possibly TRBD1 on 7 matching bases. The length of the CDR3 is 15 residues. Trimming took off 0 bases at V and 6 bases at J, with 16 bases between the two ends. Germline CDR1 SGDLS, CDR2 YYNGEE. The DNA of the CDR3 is TGTGCCAGCAGCGTAGGGGGCAGGGGGGCTTTCGAGCAGTACTTC. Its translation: CASSVGGRGAFEQYF. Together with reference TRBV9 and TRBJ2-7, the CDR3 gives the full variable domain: DSGVTQTPKHLITATGQRVTLRCSPRSGDLSVYWYQQSLDQGLQFLIQYYNGEERAKGNILERFSAQQFPDLHSELNLSSLELGDSALYFCASSVGGRGAFEQYFGPGTRLTVT.

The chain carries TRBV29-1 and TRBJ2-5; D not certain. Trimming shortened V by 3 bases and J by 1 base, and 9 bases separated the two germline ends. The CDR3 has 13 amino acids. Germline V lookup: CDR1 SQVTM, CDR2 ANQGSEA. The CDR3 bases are TGCAGCGTTGATACGTACTCCCAAGAGACCCAGTACTTC. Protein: CSVDTYSQETQYF.

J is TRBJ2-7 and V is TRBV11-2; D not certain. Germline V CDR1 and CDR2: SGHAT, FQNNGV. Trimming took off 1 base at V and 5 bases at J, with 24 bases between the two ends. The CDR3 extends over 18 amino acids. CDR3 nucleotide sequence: TGTGCCAGCAGCTTAGCGACCCCAGGTATCCGGCTGGCCGACGAGCAGTACTTC. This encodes CASSLATPGIRLADEQYF.

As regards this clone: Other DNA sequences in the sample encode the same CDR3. In DNA form, the CDR3 reads TGTGCCAGCAGTTTATCCCGGAACACTGAAGCTTTCTTT. Translation gives CASSLSRNTEAFF. The chain is built from TRBV27 and TRBJ1-1; D is unresolved. This CDR3 has 13 amino acids. Deletions cut 0 bases from V and 1 base from J, with 3 bases between. Germline V lookup: CDR1 MNHEY, CDR2 SMNVEV (reference sequence).

The DNA for the CDR3 is TGTGCCAGCCAGGGGGCTGGGGTCGGGGAGCTGTTTTTT. It encodes CASQGAGVGELFF. The genes are TRBV7-9 and TRBJ2-2, with TRBD1 matching over 8 bases. V shed 8 bases, J shed 7 bases, and the junction held 6 bases outside the gene matches. CDR1 and CDR2 from the germline V gene are SEHNR and FQNEAQ (reference sequence). The CDR3 runs to 13 residues.

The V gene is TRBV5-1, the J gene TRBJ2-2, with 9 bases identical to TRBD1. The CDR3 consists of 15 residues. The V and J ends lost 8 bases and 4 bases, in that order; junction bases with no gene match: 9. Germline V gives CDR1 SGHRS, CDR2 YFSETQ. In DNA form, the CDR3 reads TGCGCCAGTCTGGACAGGGGAGGACCCACCGGGGAGCTGTTTTTT. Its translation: CASLDRGGPTGELFF.

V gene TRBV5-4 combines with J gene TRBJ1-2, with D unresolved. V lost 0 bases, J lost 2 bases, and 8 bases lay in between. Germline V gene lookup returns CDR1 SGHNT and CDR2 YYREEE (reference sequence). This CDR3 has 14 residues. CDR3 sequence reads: CASSLVGGNYGYTF. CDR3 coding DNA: TGTGCCAGCAGCTTGGTAGGAGGGAACTATGGCTACACCTTC.

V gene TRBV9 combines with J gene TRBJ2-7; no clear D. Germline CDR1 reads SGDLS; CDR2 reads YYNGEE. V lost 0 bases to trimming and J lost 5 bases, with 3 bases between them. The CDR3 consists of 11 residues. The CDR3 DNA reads TGTGCCAGCAGCGTAGGGGACGAGCAGTACTTC. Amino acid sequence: CASSVGDEQYF. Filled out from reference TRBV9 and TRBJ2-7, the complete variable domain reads DSGVTQTPKHLITATGQRVTLRCSPRSGDLSVYWYQQSLDQGLQFLIQYYNGEERAKGNILERFSAQQFPDLHSELNLSSLELGDSALYFCASSVGDEQYFGPGTRLTVT.

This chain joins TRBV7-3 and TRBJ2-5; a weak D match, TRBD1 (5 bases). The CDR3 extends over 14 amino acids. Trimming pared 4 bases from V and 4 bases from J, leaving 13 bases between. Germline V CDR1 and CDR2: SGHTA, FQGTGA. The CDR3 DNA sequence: TGTGCCAGCAGCTCGCAAGGGGCAGGAGAGACCCAGTACTTC. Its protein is CASSSQGAGETQYF.

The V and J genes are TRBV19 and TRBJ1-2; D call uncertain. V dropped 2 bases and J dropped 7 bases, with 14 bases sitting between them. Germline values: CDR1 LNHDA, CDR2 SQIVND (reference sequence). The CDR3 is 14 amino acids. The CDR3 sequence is CASSINPIRAGYTF. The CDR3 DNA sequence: TGTGCCAGTAGTATAAACCCCATACGAGCTGGCTACACCTTC.

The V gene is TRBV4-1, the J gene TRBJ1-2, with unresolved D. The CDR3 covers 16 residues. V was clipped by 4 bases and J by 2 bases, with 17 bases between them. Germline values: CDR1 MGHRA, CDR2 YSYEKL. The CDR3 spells CASSLQAYTQNYGYTF. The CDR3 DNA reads TGCGCCAGCAGCCTACAAGCCTACACACAGAACTATGGCTACACCTTC.